This TCR beta chain stems from a study of blood T cell repertoires in COVID-19. Study background: There were acute and convalescent COVID-19 samples, and they came from the United States, Italy and Spain. T cells, B-cell-depleted T cells, or PBMCs supplied cDNA or gDNA.

Germline V CDR1 and CDR2: LGHDT, YNNKEL (reference sequence). After removal of 4 bases from V and 3 bases from J, the junction contained 6 bases not matched to a gene. The CDR3 length is 14 residues. In the original workflow: Estimated nucleated cell counts came from reference gene primer amplification. Sequencing was performed with immunoSEQ multiplex PCR; in TCRdb, only in-frame clones are kept and a portion is missing. V and J calls and clone size come straight from that table; D and trimming were deduced from the DNA. The sample holds about 240,000 clones, 75% to 90% seen once. The TCR originated in a woman in her fifties or sixties with active or convalescent COVID-19. The rearrangement links TRBV3-1 (or the pseudogene TRBV3-2) to TRBJ2-7; TRBD2 aligns across 7 bases. Sequenced input: peripheral blood. The CDR3 spells CASSRGTSDYEQYF. CDR3 bases: TGTGCCAGCAGCCGTGGAACTAGCGACTACGAGCAGTACTTC.